What follows are 25 T cell receptor beta chains derived from one specimen sequenced in a study of identifying expanded T cells in peripheral blood. Sequencing used immunoSEQ multiplex PCR; TCRdb keeps in-frame clones, though not all of them. Of roughly 63,000 clones listed, approximately 83% are singletons. What was sequenced was blood. These receptor sequences come from a person aged 18 to 75 in good health.

The J gene is TRBJ1-2, the V gene TRBV6-5, with 7 bases aligning to TRBD1. The V segment lost 6 bases and the J segment 2 bases; nucleotides outside the gene matches: 9. Germline CDR1 MNHEY, CDR2 SVGAGI. The CDR3 contains 15 residues. CDR3 nucleotides: TGTGCCAGCAGGTCCCCGGGACAGAGAAACTATGGCTACACCTTC. This codes for CASRSPGQRNYGYTF.

On this clone: One junction end disagrees with the germline gene, perhaps due to a read error. The chain links TRBV30 to TRBJ2-2, with D tentatively TRBD1 (6 bases). The CDR3 covers 16 residues. Germline assignment: CDR1 GTSNPN and CDR2 SVGIG (reference sequence). CDR3 region: CAWSVRGHWNPGELFF. The CDR3 DNA reads as TGTGCCTGGAGTGTTAGGGGACACTGGAACCCCGGGGAGCTGTTTTTT.

V gene TRBV18 combines with J gene TRBJ2-7; 9 bases match TRBD1. The CDR3 extends over 15 amino acids. With 6 bases clipped from V and 3 bases from J, the junction kept 9 bases outside the gene matches. The germline V gene encodes CDR1 KGHSH and CDR2 LQKENI. CDR3 amino acids: CASSRSTGGGYEQYF. In DNA form, the CDR3 reads TGTGCCAGCTCCCGATCGACAGGGGGAGGCTACGAGCAGTACTTC.

This chain links TRBV5-1 with TRBJ1-1; D gene unclear. The CDR3 sequence is 15 residues long. The germline gives CDR1 SGHRS, CDR2 YFSETQ. Trimming pared 4 bases from V and 1 base from J, leaving 14 bases between. CDR3 nucleotides: TGCGCCAGCAGCAGGGAAGGTCCCACGAACACTGAAGCTTTCTTT. It encodes CASSREGPTNTEAFF.

The chain recombines TRBV10-2 with TRBJ2-5; D might be TRBD1 or TRBD2, each matching 6 bases. CDR3 size: 14 residues. Germline V CDR1 and CDR2: WSHSY, SAAADI. Between the trimmed V and J ends, which lost 4 bases and 1 base, there was a span of 10 bases. CDR3 sequence (DNA): TGCGCCAGCAGTGCGGGGGCCAGCCAAGAGACCCAGTACTTC. This encodes CASSAGASQETQYF.

The chain links TRBV28 to TRBJ2-7, with no clear D. CDR1 MDHEN and CDR2 SYDVKM come from the germline V gene. The CDR3 consists of 13 residues. Deletions cut 3 bases from V and 5 bases from J, with 11 bases between. CDR3 loop: CASSLGVRNEQYF. The CDR3, as DNA: TGTGCCAGCAGTTTGGGCGTTCGGAACGAGCAGTACTTC.

The genes are TRBV21-1 and TRBJ1-3; the table's D call, TRBD1, was not checked against the DNA. TRBV21-1 is a pseudogene locus. CDR3 length: 15 residues. CDR3 protein: CASSKGTESGNTIYF. The CDR3 nucleotides are TGTGCCAGCAGCAAAGGTACAGAATCTGGAAACACCATATATTTT.

This chain links TRBV7-2 with TRBJ2-1, with D tentatively TRBD2 (5 bases). Germline assignment: CDR1 SGHTA and CDR2 FQGNSA. This CDR3 spans 15 amino acids. The V end was cut by 5 bases, the J end by 5 bases, with 16 bases between. CDR3 protein: CASSRLGSFNNEQFF. Here the CDR3 DNA reads TGTGCCAGCAGCCGCTTGGGGAGCTTTAACAATGAGCAGTTCTTC. The whole variable domain, filled in from reference TRBV7-2 and TRBJ2-1, reads GAGVSQSPSNKVTEKGKDVELRCDPISGHTALYWYRQSLGQGLEFLIYFQGNSAPDKSGLPSDRFSAERTGGSVSTLTIQRTQQEDSAVYLCASSRLGSFNNEQFFGPGTRLTVL.

V is TRBV10-1 and J is TRBJ1-3; 8 nucleotides match TRBD1. J gave up 5 bases and V 7 bases, and 13 bases lay outside the gene matches. The CDR3 has 16 amino acids. Germline CDR1 WNHNN, CDR2 SYGVQD (reference sequence). The CDR3 reads CASNNDGTGNRNTIYF. The CDR3 DNA is TGCGCCAGCAACAACGATGGGACAGGAAATAGAAACACCATATATTTT.

The chain recombines TRBV6-4 with TRBJ2-2; no clear D gene. Germline CDR1 and CDR2: MRHNA and SNTAGT. The CDR3 has 15 amino acids. Trimming pared 6 bases from V and 3 bases from J, leaving 14 bases between. This chain's CDR3 is CASRSDSSDTGELFF. CDR3 DNA sequence: TGTGCCAGCAGATCAGACTCCTCCGACACCGGGGAGCTGTTTTTT.

This chain connects TRBV18 to TRBJ1-5; 7 bases are a match to TRBD1. The germline CDR1 and CDR2 sequences are KGHSH and LQKENI. J gave up 9 bases and V 4 bases, and 15 bases lay outside the gene matches. The CDR3 extends over 16 amino acids. The CDR3 DNA follows: TGTGCCAGCTCACACGTCAGGGGGGCCGAGGTGGGGCCCCAGCATTTT. Amino acid sequence: CASSHVRGAEVGPQHF.

The rearrangement uses TRBV19 and TRBJ1-5; no definite D call. CDR1 and CDR2 (germline): LNHDA, SQIVND (reference sequence). Trimming took 3 bases from V and 2 from J, leaving 17 bases between them. CDR3 length: 17 residues. In DNA, the CDR3 is TGTGCCAGTAGTATTCCCCGGACCGGGTGGGGCAATCAGCCCCAGCATTTT. Protein sequence: CASSIPRTGWGNQPQHF.

This chain's CDR3 is CASSVGVQGKAGYTF. The DNA of the CDR3 is TGTGCCAGCAGCGTAGGGGTTCAGGGGAAGGCTGGCTACACCTTC. The V gene is TRBV9, the J gene TRBJ1-2; TRBD1 might be the D (6 bases). V dropped 0 bases and J dropped 7 bases, with 16 bases sitting between them. The CDR3 has 15 amino acids. Germline V CDR1 and CDR2: SGDLS, YYNGEE.

This rearrangement joins TRBV5-6 to TRBJ1-2, with 12 nucleotides matching TRBD1. With 1 base clipped from V and 3 bases from J, the junction kept 4 bases outside the gene matches. Germline-derived CDR1 and CDR2 are SGHDT and YYEEEE. CDR3 length: 16 amino acids. The CDR3 DNA reads as TGTGCCAGCAGCTTGCCCGGGACAGGGGGCTACTATGGCTACACCTTC. Translated: CASSLPGTGGYYGYTF.

The V call is TRBV28, the J call TRBJ2-1; 8 positions match TRBD2. The CDR3 is 16 residues long. V dropped 1 base and J dropped 7; count of bases not matched to a gene: 9. The germline CDR1 and CDR2 sequences are MDHEN and SYDVKM. CDR3: CASSLFGGGLGNEQFF. As DNA, the CDR3 is TGTGCCAGCAGTTTATTCGGCGGGGGGTTGGGGAATGAGCAGTTCTTC.

V and J are TRBV19 and TRBJ2-6; weak D call: TRBD1 (6 bases). V lost 9 bases and J 4 bases, leaving 13 bases between the germline ends. This CDR3 has 14 residues. Germline CDR1 reads LNHDA; CDR2 reads SQIVND (reference sequence). The CDR3 protein is CASDRTSGANVLTF. The CDR3 DNA sequence: TGTGCCAGCGACAGGACCTCCGGGGCCAACGTCCTGACTTTC.

V usage is TRBV4-1 and J usage is TRBJ2-3, with D uncertain. The CDR3 sequence is 13 residues long. From germline, CDR1 is MGHRA and CDR2 YSYEKL. Between the trimmed V and J ends, which lost 2 bases and 5 bases, there was a span of 8 bases. Here the CDR3 reads CASSQLIVDTQYF. In DNA, the CDR3 is TGCGCCAGCAGCCAACTGATTGTAGATACGCAGTATTTT.

V and J are TRBV6-5 and TRBJ2-7; TRBD2 aligns across 13 bases. The V segment lost 6 bases and the J segment 7 bases; nucleotides outside the gene matches: 6. Germline CDR1 is MNHEY and CDR2 is SVGAGI. There are 14 residues in the CDR3. CDR3 bases: TGTGCCAGCAGGACAAAGACTAGCGGGAGGGAGCAGTACTTC. This encodes CASRTKTSGREQYF.

This clone rates as medium-sized. The chain carries TRBV5-1 and TRBJ1-1, with D uncertain. Germline CDR1 and CDR2: SGHRS and YFSETQ. V was pared by 2 bases and J by 1 base, with 3 bases between. This CDR3 is built from 12 residues. The CDR3 region is CASSFGNTEAFF. CDR3 nucleotides: TGCGCCAGCAGCTTTGGGAACACTGAAGCTTTCTTT.

The rearrangement uses TRBV29-1 and TRBJ2-7; 8 nucleotides match TRBD1. There are 13 residues in the CDR3. After removal of 5 bases from V and 2 bases from J, the junction contained 5 bases not matched to a gene. Germline V CDR1 and CDR2: SQVTM, ANQGSEA. In DNA form, the CDR3 reads TGCAGCGTTCGGACAGGGATAACCTACGAGCAGTACTTC. Encoded protein: CSVRTGITYEQYF.

V is TRBV28 and J is TRBJ2-1; TRBD2 agrees at 10 bases. This CDR3 is 15 amino acids long. V shed 8 bases, J shed 8 bases, and the junction held 12 bases outside the gene matches. Per germline, CDR1 MDHEN and CDR2 SYDVKM. The CDR3 nucleotides read TGTGCCAGCGGGGCTACCGGGACTAGCGTTCATGAGCAGTTCTTC. Translating it yields CASGATGTSVHEQFF.

This clone was observed a handful of times. The rearrangement joins TRBV11-2 to TRBJ2-3; D gene uncertain. CDR3 size: 16 residues. V was clipped by 6 bases and J by 4 bases, with 20 bases between them. CDR1 is SGHAT, CDR2 FQNNGV, per germline. CDR3 coding DNA: TGTGCCAGCAGACCCGCGGAACGTCCCGTACCAGATACGCAGTATTTT. Amino acid sequence: CASRPAERPVPDTQYF.

V usage is TRBV6-1 and J usage is TRBJ1-1, with D unclear. In germline, CDR1 is MNHNS, CDR2 SASEGT. Trimming left V 3 bases short and J 11 bases short, with 16 bases between. The CDR3 has 13 amino acids. This CDR3 reads CASSDTLMVLAFF. The DNA of the CDR3 is TGTGCCAGCAGTGATACTTTGATGGTTCTGGCTTTCTTT.

This sequence joins TRBV5-4 and TRBJ2-1; 8 nucleotides align to TRBD1. The trim removed 4 bases at V and 7 bases at J, leaving 13 bases unmatched. In germline, CDR1 is SGHNT, CDR2 YYREEE (reference sequence). The CDR3 runs to 16 residues. CDR3 sequence: CASSDKEAGGKNEQFF. DNA for the CDR3: TGTGCCAGCAGCGATAAGGAAGCAGGGGGCAAGAATGAGCAGTTCTTC.

The CDR3 loop reads CASSFISGNGYTF. CDR3 sequence (DNA): TGTGCCAGCAGCTTTATTTCGGGGAATGGCTACACCTTC. The chain joins TRBV5-5 to TRBJ1-2; D is ambiguous. The CDR3 contains 13 residues. Deletions cut 2 bases from V and 6 bases from J, with 11 bases between. The V gene's germline CDR1 is SGHKS and CDR2 YYEKEE (reference sequence).